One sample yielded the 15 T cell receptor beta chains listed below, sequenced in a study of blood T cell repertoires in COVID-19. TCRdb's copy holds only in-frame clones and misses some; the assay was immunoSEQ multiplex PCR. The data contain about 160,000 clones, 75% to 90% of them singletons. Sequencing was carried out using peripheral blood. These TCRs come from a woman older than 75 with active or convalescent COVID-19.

The CDR3 protein is CASSLVGTGDGYTF. The CDR3 region has the DNA TGTGCCAGCAGCTTAGTGGGGACAGGGGATGGCTACACCTTC. This chain uses TRBV7-9 with TRBJ1-2; 10 bases fit TRBD1. Germline V lookup: CDR1 SEHNR, CDR2 FQNEAQ (reference sequence). This CDR3 contains 14 residues. Trimming took 1 base from V and 6 from J; bases not matched to a gene: 2.

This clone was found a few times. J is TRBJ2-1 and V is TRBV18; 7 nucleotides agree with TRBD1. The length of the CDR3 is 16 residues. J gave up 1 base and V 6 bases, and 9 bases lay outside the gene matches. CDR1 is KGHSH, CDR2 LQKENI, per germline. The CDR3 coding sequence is TGTGCCAGCTCCCCAGTTACGACAGGGTCCTACAATGAGCAGTTCTTC. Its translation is CASSPVTTGSYNEQFF.

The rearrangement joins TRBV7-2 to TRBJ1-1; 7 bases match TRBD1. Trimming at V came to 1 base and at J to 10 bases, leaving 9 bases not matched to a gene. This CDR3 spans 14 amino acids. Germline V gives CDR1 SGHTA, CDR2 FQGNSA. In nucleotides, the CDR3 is TGTGCCAGCAGCTTAGGGGGACAGTCCATGACAGCTTTCTTT. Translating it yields CASSLGGQSMTAFF.

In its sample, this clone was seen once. Here the CDR3 reads CASSPGEVPRVQAFF. CDR3 sequence (DNA): TGTGCCAGCTCACCGGGTGAGGTTCCCCGAGTACAAGCTTTCTTT. This chain links TRBV18 with TRBJ1-1, with D uncertain. This CDR3 region has 15 residues. CDR1 and CDR2 from the germline V gene are KGHSH and LQKENI. Trimming took 3 bases from V and 9 from J, leaving 20 bases between them.

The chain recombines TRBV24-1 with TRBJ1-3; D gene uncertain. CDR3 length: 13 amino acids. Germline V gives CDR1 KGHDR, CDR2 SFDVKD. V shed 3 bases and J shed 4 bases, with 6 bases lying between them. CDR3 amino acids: CATSDDIGNTIYF. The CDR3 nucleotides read TGTGCCACCAGTGATGACATCGGAAACACCATATATTTT.

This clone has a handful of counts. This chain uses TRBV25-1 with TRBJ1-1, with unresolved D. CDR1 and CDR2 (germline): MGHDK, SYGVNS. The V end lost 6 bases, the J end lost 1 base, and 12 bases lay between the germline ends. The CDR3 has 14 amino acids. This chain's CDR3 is CASRGETGNTEAFF. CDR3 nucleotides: TGTGCCAGCAGGGGTGAGACTGGGAACACTGAAGCTTTCTTT.

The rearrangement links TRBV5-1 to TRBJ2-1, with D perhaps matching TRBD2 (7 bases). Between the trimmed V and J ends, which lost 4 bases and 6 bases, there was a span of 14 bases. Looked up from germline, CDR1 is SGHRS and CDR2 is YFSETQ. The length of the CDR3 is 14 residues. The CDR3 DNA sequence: TGCGCCAGCAGCGCCACAGGGAGGGTCAATGAGCAGTTCTTC. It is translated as CASSATGRVNEQFF.

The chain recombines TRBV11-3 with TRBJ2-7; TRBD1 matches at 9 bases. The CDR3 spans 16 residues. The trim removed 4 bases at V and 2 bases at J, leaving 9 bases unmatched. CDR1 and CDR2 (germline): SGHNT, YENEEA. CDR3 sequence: CASSSLQGAPPYEQYF. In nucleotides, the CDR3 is TGTGCCAGCAGCTCGTTACAGGGGGCTCCCCCCTACGAGCAGTACTTC.

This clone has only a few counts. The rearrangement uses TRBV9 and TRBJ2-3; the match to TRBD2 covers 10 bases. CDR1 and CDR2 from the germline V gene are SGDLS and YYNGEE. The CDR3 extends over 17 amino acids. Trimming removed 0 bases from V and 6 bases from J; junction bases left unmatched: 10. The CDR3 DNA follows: TGTGCCAGCAGCGTAGTCGGGACTAGCGCCCCGGGGGATACGCAGTATTTT. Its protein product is CASSVVGTSAPGDTQYF.

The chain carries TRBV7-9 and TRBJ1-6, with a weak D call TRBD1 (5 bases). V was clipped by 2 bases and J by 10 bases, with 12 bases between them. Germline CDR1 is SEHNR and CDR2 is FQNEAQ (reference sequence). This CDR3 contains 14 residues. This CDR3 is CASSLYGWGSPLHF. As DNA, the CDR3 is TGTGCCAGCAGCTTATATGGTTGGGGCTCACCCCTCCACTTT.

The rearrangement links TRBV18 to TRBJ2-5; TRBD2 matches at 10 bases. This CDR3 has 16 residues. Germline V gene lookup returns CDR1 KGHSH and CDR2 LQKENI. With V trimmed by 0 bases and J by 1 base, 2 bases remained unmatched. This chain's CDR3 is CASSPPSGGGQETQYF. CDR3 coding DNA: TGTGCCAGCTCACCACCCAGCGGGGGGGGCCAAGAGACCCAGTACTTC.

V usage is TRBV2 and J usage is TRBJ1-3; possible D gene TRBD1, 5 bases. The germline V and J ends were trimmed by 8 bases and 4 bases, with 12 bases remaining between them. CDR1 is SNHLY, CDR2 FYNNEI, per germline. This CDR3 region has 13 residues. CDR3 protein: CASSREGGNTIYF. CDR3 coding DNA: TGTGCCAGCTCCAGGGAGGGCGGAAACACCATATATTTT.

DNA of the CDR3: TGCGCCAGCCGGGACGGGGGGGCTGGGGCCAACGTCCTGACTTTC. Amino acids: CASRDGGAGANVLTF. This chain uses TRBV5-1 with TRBJ2-6; 8 nucleotides match TRBD2. CDR3 size: 15 residues. Per the germline V gene, CDR1 is SGHRS and CDR2 is YFSETQ. Trimming removed 7 bases from V and 2 bases from J; junction bases left unmatched: 5.

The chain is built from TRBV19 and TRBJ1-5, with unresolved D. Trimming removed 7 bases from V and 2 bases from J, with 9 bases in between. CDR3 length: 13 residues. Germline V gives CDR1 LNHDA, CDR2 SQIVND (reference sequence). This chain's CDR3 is CASIGGGNQPQHF. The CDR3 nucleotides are TGTGCCAGTATTGGCGGGGGCAATCAGCCCCAGCATTTT.

DNA for the CDR3: TGTGCCAGCCCGGGACAAAACACCGGGGAGCTGTTTTTT. It yields the protein CASPGQNTGELFF. This rearrangement joins TRBV6-5 to TRBJ2-2; possibly TRBD1 for D (6 bases). CDR1 is MNHEY, CDR2 SVGAGI, per germline. The CDR3 is made up of 13 amino acids. V was shortened by 8 bases and J by 2 bases, with 9 bases between the two germline ends.